This is a list of T cell receptor beta chains from one sample in a study of cytomegalovirus exposure and HLA in healthy donors. Measured with immunoSEQ multiplex PCR; TCRdb has only the in-frame clones, and not every one. The sample carries 150,000 to 160,000 clones, around 81% recorded once. Material: PBMCs. These receptors all stem from a woman aged 35 to 49 in good health and CMV-seropositive. Both conserved end residues are part of each CDR3. The order of the fields is clone size, CDR3 length, V gene, D gene, J gene, CDR3 DNA, CDR3 protein. The D gene is left open where the match is weak. Expanded clones get a size class; other rows say once, few or many, or leave the size out.

clone_size: .; cdr3_length: 14; v_call: TRBV5-1; d_call: TRBD2; j_call: TRBJ2-7; cdr3_nt: TGCGCCAGCAGCTTAGGCGGGAGCTCCTACGAGCAGTACTTC; cdr3_aa: CASSLGGSSYEQYF
clone_size: .; cdr3_length: 14; v_call: TRBV6-1; d_call: .; j_call: TRBJ2-3; cdr3_nt: TGTGCCAGCAGTGTACAGTCGAGCACAGATACGCAGTATTTT; cdr3_aa: CASSVQSSTDTQYF
clone_size: .; cdr3_length: 12; v_call: TRBV5-1; d_call: .; j_call: TRBJ1-1; cdr3_nt: TGCGCCAGCACCCTGGGGGGGACTGAAGCTTTCTTT; cdr3_aa: CASTLGGTEAFF
clone_size: .; cdr3_length: 14; v_call: TRBV6-5; d_call: .; j_call: TRBJ1-5; cdr3_nt: TGTGCCAGCAGTTATCGGGGACACAATCAGCCCCAGCATTTT; cdr3_aa: CASSYRGHNQPQHF
clone_size: .; cdr3_length: 17; v_call: TRBV28; d_call: TRBD2; j_call: TRBJ2-1; cdr3_nt: TGTGCCAGCAGTTTACAAGACGGACTAGCGGGATACAATGAGCAGTTCTTC; cdr3_aa: CASSLQDGLAGYNEQFF
clone_size: .; cdr3_length: 13; v_call: TRBV27; d_call: .; j_call: TRBJ2-2; cdr3_nt: TGTGCCAGCATGGAGACGAACACCGGGGAGCTGTTTTTT; cdr3_aa: CASMETNTGELFF
clone_size: .; cdr3_length: 12; v_call: TRBV27; d_call: TRBD1; j_call: TRBJ1-1; cdr3_nt: TGTGCCAGCAGGACTGCCGGACAGGGGGCTTTCTTT; cdr3_aa: CASRTAGQGAFF
clone_size: .; cdr3_length: 13; v_call: TRBV6-5; d_call: .; j_call: TRBJ2-7; cdr3_nt: TGTGCCAGCAGCGACACTGCCACCTACGAGCAGTACTTC; cdr3_aa: CASSDTATYEQYF
clone_size: once; cdr3_length: 15; v_call: TRBV4-1; d_call: TRBD2; j_call: TRBJ2-7; cdr3_nt: TGCGCCAGCAGCCAAGGACTAGCGGGAGCGGGTGAGCAGTACTTC; cdr3_aa: CASSQGLAGAGEQYF
clone_size: few; cdr3_length: 14; v_call: TRBV6-1; d_call: TRBD1; j_call: TRBJ1-5; cdr3_nt: TGTGCCAGCAGCGGGGACAGATACAATCAGCCCCAGCATTTT; cdr3_aa: CASSGDRYNQPQHF
clone_size: .; cdr3_length: 14; v_call: TRBV25-1; d_call: .; j_call: TRBJ1-2; cdr3_nt: TGTGCCAGCAGATTAAGACAGCCCCGCTCTGGCTACACCTTC; cdr3_aa: CASRLRQPRSGYTF
clone_size: once; cdr3_length: 13; v_call: TRBV30; d_call: .; j_call: TRBJ1-5; cdr3_nt: TGTGCCTCCTCTAGGGGGAGCAATCAGCCCCAGCATTTT; cdr3_aa: CASSRGSNQPQHF
clone_size: .; cdr3_length: 15; v_call: TRBV7-9; d_call: TRBD1; j_call: TRBJ2-1; cdr3_nt: TGTGCCAGCAGCTTAGGCTCGGGACAGGGCAATGAGCAGTTCTTC; cdr3_aa: CASSLGSGQGNEQFF
clone_size: .; cdr3_length: 18; v_call: TRBV5-4; d_call: TRBD1; j_call: TRBJ1-3; cdr3_nt: TGTGCCAGCAGCCGGGACAGGGGGTATAATGGAACCGTCGTCACCATATATTTT; cdr3_aa: CASSRDRGYNGTVVTIYF
clone_size: .; cdr3_length: 15; v_call: TRBV18; d_call: TRBD1; j_call: TRBJ1-1; cdr3_nt: TGTGCCAGCTCACCACAAAAGGGGGCTAACACTGAAGCTTTCTTT; cdr3_aa: CASSPQKGANTEAFF
clone_size: .; cdr3_length: 12; v_call: TRBV5-1; d_call: TRBD1; j_call: TRBJ1-1; cdr3_nt: TGCGCCAGCAGCTGGGGGACAGACGAAGCTTTCTTT; cdr3_aa: CASSWGTDEAFF
clone_size: once; cdr3_length: 15; v_call: TRBV5-4; d_call: TRBD2; j_call: TRBJ2-5; cdr3_nt: TGTGCCAGCAGCTTGGGAAGCCCCGGGGGGGAGACCCAGTACTTC; cdr3_aa: CASSLGSPGGETQYF